The source of this T cell receptor (beta chain) is a study of blood T cell repertoires in COVID-19. As for the study in general: T cells, B-cell-depleted T cells, or PBMCs supplied cDNA or gDNA.

The CDR3 loop spans 14 amino acids. The V gene end was trimmed by 1 base and the J gene end by 7 bases; junction bases not matched to a gene: 4. Germline loops: CDR1 SGHRS, CDR2 YFSETQ. The Seattle patients joined while their infection was active and were tracked longitudinally afterward. In the study's own analysis: For nucleated cells, counts were estimated from reference gene primer amplification. Clones were read by immunoSEQ multiplex PCR, and TCRdb kept only the in-frame ones, dropping some. V, J and clone size derive from that table, while D and trimming were established from the DNA sequence. The data contain 350,000 or so clones, about 91% of them singletons.

The receptor was derived from a woman under 40 with COVID-19, enrolled during active disease. The sample comprised peripheral blood. The genes are TRBV5-1 and TRBJ2-3; 9 nucleotides agree with TRBD2. CDR3 sequence (DNA): TGCGCCAGCAGCTTGCAGACTAGCGGATATACGCAGTATTTT. Its translation: CASSLQTSGYTQYF.